The T cell receptor beta chain described here comes from a study of blood T cell repertoires in COVID-19 (dated by TCRdb to about 2020). For the wider study: Samples covering the acute and convalescent phases of COVID-19 were provided by collaborators in the United States, Italy and Spain. The material from the prospective study consisted of cDNA or gDNA derived from T cells, B-cell-depleted T cells, or PBMCs. The dataset comprised deeply sampled blood TCRbeta repertoires from subjects exposed to, actively infected with, or recovered from COVID-19. A freely available public database, intended as a resource for researchers studying the immune response to SARS-CoV-2, is where the repertoires were released. Samples were obtained from the ongoing ImmuneRACE study (first 160 participants) and from roughly 1,300 subjects provided by 6 global collaborators. Sample metadata almost always included a de-identified subject ID, COVID-19 status, age in years and sex. Where available, HLA class I and class II types were obtained from metadata supplied by the sample provider rather than from assay-based typing. Findings and caveats that apply to the study as a whole: The quantity of clinical and demographic metadata differed by source and by participant and was supplied without curation.

About this clone itself: This receptor's antigen is unknown. No base quality values were provided; no much bigger clone lies one nucleotide off.

The immunoSEQ Assay, a bias-controlled multiplex PCR, was used to amplify TCRbeta CDR3 regions from genomic DNA. The original methods were these. Nucleated cell counts per sample were estimated from amplification of reference gene primers within the assay. Sequence reads were collapsed and filtered to measure the absolute abundance of every unique TCRbeta CDR3 rearrangement. For each sample, productive Simpson clonality was calculated by taking the square root of Simpson's diversity index across productive rearrangements. Imported from immuneACCESS, the table was reduced by TCRdb to in-frame sequences with V and J called. These copies leave out some clones; in studies compared against another copy, an unresolved V gene accounts for under half, and the cause of the remainder is not known. V, J and clone size were drawn from that table, and D and trimming were deduced from the DNA. Here the sample has a few hundred thousand clones; about 92% occur a single time. Jointly, the top ten make up about a fifth of the sample.

In the prospective study, participants were about 18 to 95 years old, resided in approximately 25 geographic areas of the United States, and were enrolled through a virtual design. To assign participants to cohorts, the prospective study relied on clinical history that participants themselves reported in a screening survey and a study questionnaire. Recovered participants in ImmuneRACE Cohort 3 were defined by two consecutive negative NP/OP PCR tests, clearance by a healthcare professional, or resolution of symptoms. Each participant in the prospective study had whole blood, serum and a nasopharyngeal or oropharyngeal swab collected by mobile phlebotomists. Participants in the prospective study had the option to provide additional blood draws and questionnaires over a roughly 2-month period. Before DNA extraction, prospective study blood samples were shipped either frozen or at room temperature.

From the germline V gene, CDR1 is MNHEY and CDR2 is SVGEGT. V is cut by 2 bases and J by 2 bases, and the space between the germline ends is 13 bases. Measured from the cysteine to the phenylalanine, the CDR3 is 15 residues long. Here the CDR3 DNA is all that survives: 45 bases in frame from base 1. The chain uses TRBV6-2 or TRBV6-3 and TRBJ2-7; TRBD2 is a weak D gene call, 6 bases matching. The sequence was collected from a woman in her twenties or thirties who had recovered from COVID-19. Sequencing was performed on PBMCs or T cells enriched from blood (not recorded which). The DNA sequence is as follows: TGTGCCAGCAGTTACAATAGGGACTTTACCTACGAGCAGTACTTC. This is translated as CASSYNRDFTYEQYF.